This TCR beta chain was documented in a study of T cell repertoires in cytomegalovirus infection. Germline CDR1 is LNHNV and CDR2 is YYDKDF (reference sequence). CDR3 length equals 16 residues. The ends lost 1 base at V and 9 bases at J; junction bases unmatched: 12. TCRdb re-analysed the reads in MiXCR, keeping a single row per CDR3 protein. This sample yields fewer than 650,000 distinct CDR3 sequences, of which just under 40% are seen a single time; around 48% belongs to the top ten. Worth noting for this clonotype: Its antigen is as yet unknown.

This sample comprised cultured PBMCs, obtained from culture after CMV antigen stimulation. The chain combines TRBV15 with TRBJ2-1; 7 bases are shared with TRBD1. This sequence originates from a human donor in good health (CMV status not recorded). Some clones in this sample may be carry-over from other donors' samples. CDR3 nucleotide sequence: TGTGCCACCAGCAGAGTAGGAAGGGGGCTACATGTTGAGCAGTTCTTC. Translated: CATSRVGRGLHVEQFF.